This passage covers 7 T cell receptor beta chains from one sample sequenced in a study of CD8 T cells in Susac syndrome. With random hexamers, reverse transcription was performed on about 0.45 to 1 ug of RNA. TCRdb independently ran MiXCR on the immunoSEQ multiplex PCR reads; one entry per CDR3 protein. The sample shows 150,000 to 200,000 distinct CDR3 sequences, roughly 95% of them seen only once. Sequencing was performed on CD4+ T cells from PBMCs. The receptors shown here come from a human donor in good health.

This clonotype showed up just once. The rearrangement joins TRBV29-1 to TRBJ1-1; D uncertain. Trimming took 5 bases from V and 0 from J, leaving 16 bases between them. CDR3 length equals 15 residues. CDR1 SQVTM and CDR2 ANQGSEA come from the germline V gene. The CDR3 is CSVYRTDDMNTEAFF. The CDR3 nucleotides read TGCAGCGTTTACCGTACAGACGACATGAACACTGAAGCTTTCTTT. The full variable domain, its missing parts supplied by reference TRBV29-1 and TRBJ1-1, is SAVISQKPSRDICQRGTSLTIQCQVDSQVTMMFWYRQQPGQSLTLIATANQGSEATYESGFVIDKFPISRPNLTFSTLTVSNMSPEDSSIYLCSVYRTDDMNTEAFFGQGTRLTVV.

The chain employs TRBV10-3 and TRBJ2-7; TRBD2 might be the D (5 bases). The germline V gene encodes CDR1 ENHRY and CDR2 SYGVKD. The CDR3 length is 11 residues. The V gene lost 8 bases and the J gene lost 6 bases, with 11 bases spanning the gap. CDR3 amino acids: CAIGRGSEQYF. In DNA, the CDR3 is TGTGCCATCGGGCGTGGGAGCGAGCAGTACTTC.

The chain recombines TRBV23-1 with TRBJ1-1; no clear D gene. TRBV23-1 is filed as an ORF, its function uncertain. Deletions cut 6 bases from V and 1 base from J, with 18 bases between. The CDR3 contains 16 residues. The CDR3 sequence is CASRTNNPSPNTEAFF. The DNA for the CDR3 is TGCGCCAGCAGAACGAACAATCCGAGCCCGAACACTGAAGCTTTCTTT.

This clonotype was counted a single time. J is TRBJ2-7 and V is TRBV29-1, with D unclear. Per the germline V gene, CDR1 is SQVTM and CDR2 is ANQGSEA. Trimming took 6 bases from V and 0 from J, leaving 12 bases between them. The CDR3 is 13 amino acids. CDR3 sequence: CSVATGASYEQYF. In nucleotides, the CDR3 is TGCAGCGTAGCCACCGGTGCCTCCTACGAGCAGTACTTC.

This sequence joins TRBV10-1 and TRBJ1-1, with 7 nucleotides matching TRBD1. The germline CDR1 and CDR2 sequences are WNHNN and SYGVQD (reference sequence). This CDR3 is built from 13 residues. V shed 0 bases, J shed 10 bases, and the junction held 5 bases outside the gene matches. The CDR3 sequence is CASSESGRGLAFF. CDR3 DNA: TGCGCCAGCAGTGAGTCAGGAAGGGGGCTAGCTTTCTTT.

The J gene is TRBJ2-1, the V gene TRBV5-4, with a possible D match to TRBD2 (6 bases). Germline V gene sequence: CDR1 SGHNT, CDR2 YYREEE (reference sequence). The CDR3 runs 16 residues. V lost 0 bases and J 6 bases, leaving 16 bases between the germline ends. The CDR3 DNA reads TGTGCCAGCAGCTTGGGTTTCCTAGCGCGAGTCAATGAGCAGTTCTTC. Translating gives CASSLGFLARVNEQFF.

The J gene is TRBJ2-7, the V gene TRBV9; a possible D gene is TRBD1 (7 bases). This CDR3 region has 14 residues. V was trimmed by 0 bases and J by 6 bases, leaving 13 bases between them. Per germline, CDR1 SGDLS and CDR2 YYNGEE. The CDR3 reads CASSVVEGAVEQYF. Written as DNA, the CDR3 is TGTGCCAGCAGCGTAGTGGAGGGGGCGGTCGAGCAGTACTTC.